These 29 T cell receptor beta chains were sequenced from one sample in a study of molecular identifiers for immune sequencing clone quantification. MiXCR, run by TCRdb on the PCR reads, gives a single entry per CDR3 protein. The sample yields a few hundred thousand distinct CDR3 sequences, under 25% seen once. Material for sequencing was naive CD8+ T cells from blood, with Jurkat cell RNA spiked in. Regarding subset: FACS-sorted CD8+CD4-CCR7+CD45RA+ naive T cells. Receptor source: a human donor in good health. Some libraries in this study had Jurkat cell RNA spiked in.

On this clonotype: The conserved phenylalanine or tryptophan normally closing the CDR3 is absent here, so this likely arose from a read error. The rearrangement joins TRBV7-2 to TRBJ2-5; D is perhaps TRBD1 (6 bases). The CDR3 runs 16 residues. V was shortened by 0 bases and J by 1 base, with 12 bases between the two germline ends. The V gene's germline CDR1 is SGHTA and CDR2 FQGNSA. DNA of the CDR3: TGTGCCAGCAGCTTAGCGGTGACAGGTATCCAAGAGACCCAGTACCTC. Its protein is CASSLAVTGIQETQYL.

The J gene is TRBJ2-6, the V gene TRBV28; no reliable D call. This CDR3 spans 13 amino acids. Trimming took 8 bases from V and 1 from J, leaving 6 bases between them. Germline loops: CDR1 MDHEN, CDR2 SYDVKM. CDR3 sequence (DNA): TGTGCCAGCGCCTTATCTGGGGCCAACGTCCTGACTTTC. This gives the protein CASALSGANVLTF.

The chain has TRBV12-3 or TRBV12-4 and TRBJ1-1; D remains unclear. CDR3 length: 14 amino acids. Trimming stripped 5 bases from V and 4 bases from J, with 14 bases between. The DNA for the CDR3 is TGTGCCAGCAGTCCGACCCTACCTTCCACTGAAGCTTTCTTT. This gives the protein CASSPTLPSTEAFF.

This clonotype occurred a few times. The chain recombines TRBV6-4 with TRBJ1-4, with a possible D match to TRBD1 (5 bases). Germline V gives CDR1 MRHNA, CDR2 SNTAGT. V dropped 9 bases and J dropped 0 bases, with 8 bases sitting between them. This CDR3 is 13 amino acids long. The CDR3 sequence: CARSGATNEKLFF. In DNA form, the CDR3 reads TGTGCCAGATCGGGGGCAACTAATGAAAAACTGTTTTTT.

The chain carries TRBV28 and TRBJ2-7; 10 bases agree with TRBD2. The CDR3 runs 16 residues. V was pared by 5 bases and J by 12 bases, with 19 bases of the junction left unmatched. Germline V lookup: CDR1 MDHEN, CDR2 SYDVKM. The CDR3 region is CASSPYLTSGIPTGYF. CDR3 sequence (DNA): TGTGCCAGCAGTCCATATCTTACTAGCGGGATCCCAACCGGGTACTTC.

CDR3 in amino acids: CASSFSGDSGEQYF. CDR3 DNA sequence: TGTGCCAGCAGTTTCTCAGGGGACAGTGGCGAGCAGTACTTC. This chain uses TRBV6-5 with TRBJ2-7, with 7 nucleotides matching TRBD1. J gave up 6 bases and V 4 bases, and 9 bases lay outside the gene matches. CDR3 length equals 14 residues. CDR1 and CDR2 from the germline V gene are MNHEY and SVGAGI.

As for this clonotype: Since a much larger clone is just one base distant, this may be a read error. The chain joins TRBV5-1 to TRBJ2-4; 9 bases line up with TRBD2. This CDR3 is built from 18 residues. Germline CDR1 is SGHRS and CDR2 is YFSETQ. Here the CDR3 reads CASSLERAGGLAINIQYF. The CDR3 DNA is TGCGCCAGCAGCTTGGAACGAGCGGGAGGTCTAGCCATAAACATTCAGTACTTC.

The chain recombines TRBV6-2 or TRBV6-3 with TRBJ1-1; no firm D call. The ends were cut back, 4 bases at V and 12 bases at J, with 18 bases in the middle. Germline V gene sequence: CDR1 MNHEY, CDR2 SVGEGT. The CDR3 totals 13 residues. For the CDR3, the DNA is TGTGCCAGCAGTTGGGCGTCTCGCACTAAAACTTTCTTT. This encodes CASSWASRTKTFF.

This clonotype was detected ten times or more. V gene TRBV2 combines with J gene TRBJ1-1; 9 bases match TRBD1. This CDR3 comprises 15 residues. The germline V gene has CDR1 SNHLY and CDR2 FYNNEI. V gave up 3 bases and J gave up 5 bases; unmatched junction bases: 7. The CDR3 DNA reads as TGTGCCAGCAGTGAGCCTACAGGGGGCGAAACTGAAGCTTTCTTT. Its translation: CASSEPTGGETEAFF.

The sample holds a few counts of this clonotype. The rearrangement uses TRBV13 and TRBJ2-7; 7 bases align to TRBD1. Germline-derived CDR1 and CDR2 are PRHDT and FYEKMQ (reference sequence). J gave up 6 bases and V 5 bases, and 13 bases lay outside the gene matches. The CDR3 spans 15 residues. This CDR3 reads CASSPSGQASFEQYF. CDR3 in DNA: TGTGCCAGCAGCCCGTCAGGACAGGCGTCTTTCGAGCAGTACTTC. Full variable domain (remainder filled in from reference TRBV13 and TRBJ2-7): AAGVIQSPRHLIKEKRETATLKCYPIPRHDTVYWYQQGPGQDPQFLISFYEKMQSDKGSIPDRFSAQQFSDYHSELNMSSLELGDSALYFCASSPSGQASFEQYFGPGTRLTVT.

About this clonotype itself: Since a much larger clone is just one base distant, this may be a read error. The rearrangement uses TRBV29-1 and TRBJ2-3; D unresolved. Trimming removed 5 bases at V and 2 bases at J, with 8 bases between. Germline CDR1 SQVTM, CDR2 ANQGSEA. The CDR3 extends over 12 amino acids. CDR3 amino acids: CSVISPTDTQYF. The CDR3 DNA is TGCAGCGTTATATCGCCCACAGATACGCAGTATTTT.

This clonotype came up many times. The chain has TRBV29-1 and TRBJ2-1, with a weak D call TRBD1 (5 bases). There are 12 residues in the CDR3. Germline V gene sequence: CDR1 SQVTM, CDR2 ANQGSEA. Trimming shortened V by 6 bases and J by 10 bases, and 16 bases separated the two germline ends. CDR3 region: CSVEKNDREQFF. The CDR3 DNA is TGCAGCGTAGAGAAGAACGACAGAGAGCAGTTCTTC.

Regarding this clonotype: An end of the junction differs from the germline gene, which may be a read error. This chain connects TRBV7-9 to TRBJ2-7; 9 nucleotides align to TRBD1. Germline lookup yields CDR1 SEHNR and CDR2 FQNEAQ (reference sequence). This CDR3 comprises 14 residues. The CDR3 DNA sequence: TGTGCCAGCAGCTCAAGGGACAGGGACTACGAGCAGCACTTC. This gives the protein CASSSRDRDYEQHF.

To note about this clonotype: A much bigger clone sits one base away, suggesting this may be a read error. V is TRBV12-3 or TRBV12-4 and J is TRBJ1-5, with D perhaps matching TRBD1 (5 bases). V gave up 6 bases and J gave up 6 bases, with 15 bases separating them. This CDR3 region has 14 residues. Here the CDR3 reads CASSHGRGSQPQHF. The CDR3 coding sequence is TGTGCCAGCAGCCACGGACGGGGCAGTCAGCCCCAGCATTTT.

The rearrangement uses TRBV6-5 and TRBJ1-1; D gene ambiguous. The germline CDR1 and CDR2 sequences are MNHEY and SVGAGI. This CDR3 is 14 amino acids long. Deletions cut 7 bases from V and 0 bases from J, with 12 bases between. CDR3 sequence: CASTRAAMNTEAFF. The CDR3 DNA reads as TGTGCCAGCACTAGGGCCGCCATGAACACTGAAGCTTTCTTT.

This clonotype was recorded a few times. The V gene is TRBV6-2 or TRBV6-3, the J gene TRBJ2-3; D not certain. Germline V CDR1 and CDR2: MNHEY, SVGEGT. The CDR3 is made up of 14 amino acids. V lost 4 bases and J lost 1, with 9 bases in between. CDR3 nucleotide sequence: TGTGCCAGCAGTTTGGCCTGGGGCACAGATACGCAGTATTTT. Its protein product is CASSLAWGTDTQYF.

As regards this clonotype: A single base separates this from a much larger clone, so it may be a read error. The chain recombines TRBV20-1 with TRBJ2-1; D not resolved. V lost 8 bases and J lost 6, with 11 bases in between. The CDR3 sequence is 11 residues long. Per germline, CDR1 DFQATT and CDR2 SNEGSKA (reference sequence). The CDR3 here is CSPSSLNEQFF. CDR3 DNA sequence: TGCAGTCCTTCTAGTCTCAATGAGCAGTTCTTC.

CDR3 region: CASSSVADTQHF. The CDR3 DNA is TGTGCCAGCAGCTCAGTAGCAGATACGCAGCATTTT. This chain links TRBV13 with TRBJ2-3; no clear D gene. The end of the DNA aligns better with TRBJ1-5, so the J call may be wrong. The CDR3 contains 12 residues. Germline CDR1 reads PRHDT; CDR2 reads FYEKMQ (reference sequence).

About this clonotype: The CDR3 does not end in the conserved phenylalanine or tryptophan, so this is likely a read error. The chain carries TRBV20-1 and TRBJ1-1, with a tentative D call TRBD1 (6 bases). Trimming shortened V by 4 bases and J by 8 bases, and 8 bases separated the two germline ends. Germline CDR1 reads DFQATT; CDR2 reads SNEGSKA (reference sequence). The CDR3 spans 10 residues. For the CDR3, the DNA is TGCAGTGCTACTGACAGGGAAGCTTTCCTT. Amino acid sequence: CSATDREAFL.

Many counts were recorded for this clonotype. V and J are TRBV4-1 and TRBJ2-3; D is possibly TRBD2 (6 bases). Per germline, CDR1 MGHRA and CDR2 YSYEKL. The CDR3 loop spans 16 amino acids. V lost 5 bases to trimming and J lost 2 bases, with 17 bases between them. The CDR3 loop is CASSLIMTSPTDTQYF. CDR3 nucleotides: TGCGCCAGCAGCTTAATAATGACTAGTCCCACAGATACGCAGTATTTT.

On this clonotype itself: This may arise from a read error, as a much more abundant clone is one base away. The chain recombines TRBV6-6 with TRBJ2-7; 9 bases are shared with TRBD2. V dropped 5 bases and J dropped 8; count of bases not matched to a gene: 10. The germline gives CDR1 MNHNY, CDR2 SVGAGI (reference sequence). CDR3 size: 14 residues. The CDR3 DNA reads TGTGCCAGCAGTGACATAGCGGGAGATGACCAGCAGTACTTC. It encodes CASSDIAGDDQQYF.

In regard to this clonotype: A much larger clone lies a single base off, so this may be a read error. This chain links TRBV7-6 with TRBJ2-7; 8 nucleotides line up with TRBD1. V dropped 0 bases and J dropped 4; count of bases not matched to a gene: 8. The CDR3 has 16 amino acids. Germline V gives CDR1 SGHVS, CDR2 FNYEAQ. This CDR3 is CASSLAGQGEGYEQYF. Here the CDR3 DNA reads TGTGCCAGCAGCTTAGCCGGACAGGGAGAGGGGTACGAGCAGTACTTC. The full variable domain, rest sourced from reference TRBV7-6 and TRBJ2-7, is GAGVSQSPRYKVTKRGQDVALRCDPISGHVSLYWYRQALGQGPEFLTYFNYEAQQDKSGLPNDRFSAERPEGSISTLTIQRTEQRDSAMYRCASSLAGQGEGYEQYFGPGTRLTVT.

The V gene is TRBV4-3, the J gene TRBJ2-1, with TRBD1 matching 9 bases. V was clipped by 0 bases and J by 4 bases; unmatched bases: 1. The V gene's germline CDR1 is LGHNA and CDR2 YSLEER. This CDR3 is built from 15 residues. In nucleotides, the CDR3 is TGCGCCAGCAGCCAAGAGGGGACAGGGTACAATGAGCAGTTCTTC. This gives the protein CASSQEGTGYNEQFF.

Remarks on this clonotype: A much larger clone lies a single base off, so this may be a read error. The rearrangement links TRBV7-9 to TRBJ1-1, with unresolved D. This CDR3 contains 12 residues. Germline V gene sequence: CDR1 SEHNR, CDR2 FQNEAQ (reference sequence). The CDR3: CASSLLALGASF. CDR3 DNA: TGTGCCAGCAGCTTACTAGCCCTGGGAGCTTCCTTT.

This clonotype has ten or more counts. V is TRBV29-1 and J is TRBJ2-2; D is uncertain. V was shortened by 3 bases and J by 5 bases, with 13 bases between the two germline ends. CDR3 length: 14 residues. Germline V gives CDR1 SQVTM, CDR2 ANQGSEA. CDR3 nucleotides: TGCAGCGTTGAGACTGGGCAGTCGACCGGGGAGCTGTTTTTT. Translated: CSVETGQSTGELFF.

This chain joins TRBV20-1 and TRBJ2-2, with 10 positions matching TRBD2. The CDR3 sequence is 17 residues long. V was pared by 6 bases and J by 7 bases, with 17 bases of the junction left unmatched. CDR1 and CDR2 (germline): DFQATT, SNEGSKA (reference sequence). The CDR3 loop is CSAFTGLARSNGGELFF. CDR3 DNA sequence: TGCAGTGCCTTCACGGGACTAGCGAGATCTAATGGCGGGGAGCTGTTTTTT.

Concerning this clonotype itself: This likely comes from a read error, as the CDR3 has no conserved phenylalanine or tryptophan at its end. The chain has TRBV5-1 and TRBJ2-3, with 13 bases matching TRBD2. Trimming removed 0 bases from V and 2 bases from J; junction bases left unmatched: 6. Germline CDR1 and CDR2: SGHRS and YFSETQ. The CDR3 runs 18 residues. CDR3 in amino acids: CASSLVPLAGGLTDTQYS. The CDR3 region has the DNA TGCGCCAGCAGCTTGGTCCCACTAGCGGGGGGGCTCACAGATACGCAGTATTCT.

This chain uses TRBV6-2 or TRBV6-3 with TRBJ2-7; tentatively, D is TRBD1 (5 bases). CDR3 length equals 14 residues. Trimming shortened V by 6 bases and J by 6 bases, and 18 bases separated the two germline ends. Germline V gives CDR1 MNHEY, CDR2 SVGEGT. CDR3 in amino acids: CASSLLRGRREQYF. The CDR3 bases are TGTGCCAGCAGCTTACTTAGGGGAAGGCGCGAGCAGTACTTC.

This clonotype is a singleton in its sample. A read error is likely, as this CDR3 ends without the conserved phenylalanine or tryptophan. The gene calls are TRBV9 and TRBJ1-1, with a weak D call TRBD1 (6 bases). The CDR3 spans 15 residues. The germline CDR1 and CDR2 sequences are SGDLS and YYNGEE. V was cut by 3 bases and J by 0 bases, with 12 bases left in between. DNA for the CDR3: TGTGCCAGCAGCGCAACCGGGACACTGAACACTGAAGCTTTCTTA. Translating gives CASSATGTLNTEAFL.